Presented here are 24 T cell receptor beta chains from one specimen sequenced in a study of blood T cell repertoires in COVID-19. Libraries were prepared by immunoSEQ multiplex PCR; TCRdb keeps only in-frame clonotypes and omits some of them. Of approximately 260,000 clones detected, nearly 85% appear once; the ten largest clones hold around 7.8%. The sample taken for sequencing was peripheral blood. These receptors came from a human donor in a cohort sampled during active COVID-19.

V is TRBV9 and J is TRBJ1-1; D might be TRBD1 (6 bases). CDR1 and CDR2 from the germline V gene are SGDLS and YYNGEE. This CDR3 has 14 residues. V lost 6 bases, J lost 3 bases, and 15 bases lay in between. The CDR3 sequence: CASTFLQGHTEAFF. The CDR3 DNA sequence: TGTGCCAGCACATTCCTACAGGGACACACTGAAGCTTTCTTT.

J is TRBJ1-3 and V is TRBV11-3; D not certain. The CDR3 runs to 15 residues. Trimming shortened V by 6 bases and J by 8 bases, and 20 bases separated the two germline ends. CDR1 is SGHNT and CDR2 is YENEEA in the germline V gene. CDR3 nucleotide sequence: TGTGCCAGCAGTCCTACAGTCTACCGCCTTCACACCATATATTTT. Translating gives CASSPTVYRLHTIYF.

V gene TRBV19 combines with J gene TRBJ2-4, with D possibly being TRBD2 (6 bases). V was trimmed by 8 bases and J by 0 bases, leaving 11 bases between them. This CDR3 comprises 14 residues. Germline CDR1 and CDR2: LNHDA and SQIVND (reference sequence). The CDR3 region is CASSWGVAKNIQYF. The CDR3 DNA reads TGTGCCAGTTCCTGGGGGGTAGCCAAAAACATTCAGTACTTC.

V gene TRBV19 combines with J gene TRBJ2-5, with 8 positions matching TRBD2. Trimming at V came to 5 bases and at J to 4 bases, leaving 6 bases not matched to a gene. The CDR3 spans 14 residues. Germline V gene lookup returns CDR1 LNHDA and CDR2 SQIVND (reference sequence). CDR3 in amino acids: CASSAALAGETQYF. CDR3 in DNA: TGTGCCAGTAGTGCAGCCCTAGCGGGAGAGACCCAGTACTTC.

CDR3 sequence: CASSLRRGIDNEQFF. For the CDR3, the DNA is TGTGCCAGCAGCTTACGACGCGGGATTGACAATGAGCAGTTCTTC. V gene TRBV7-8 combines with J gene TRBJ2-1; D is perhaps TRBD2 (6 bases). This CDR3 comprises 15 residues. With 2 bases removed from V and 5 bases from J, the gap between germline ends came to 13 bases. Germline V gene sequence: CDR1 SGHVS, CDR2 FQNEAQ.

The chain couples TRBV19 to TRBJ2-3; tentatively, D is TRBD2 (6 bases). With 3 bases removed from V and 6 bases from J, the gap between germline ends came to 10 bases. Germline V gene lookup returns CDR1 LNHDA and CDR2 SQIVND (reference sequence). The CDR3 totals 13 residues. The CDR3 coding sequence is TGTGCCAGTAGTATCCGGGGGTTGGATACGCAGTATTTT. Encoded protein: CASSIRGLDTQYF.

This chain uses TRBV3-1 (or the pseudogene TRBV3-2) with TRBJ2-1; D is unclear. The CDR3 is 15 residues long. Germline V CDR1 and CDR2: LGHDT, YNNKEL (reference sequence). The V gene lost 0 bases and the J gene lost 5 bases, with 11 bases spanning the gap. The CDR3 region has the DNA TGTGCCAGCAGCCAAGATCTAGGTGGAGACAATGAGCAGTTCTTC. It specifies CASSQDLGGDNEQFF.

J is TRBJ1-1 and V is TRBV19; D ambiguous. V lost 4 bases to trimming and J lost 1 base, with 16 bases between them. The V gene's germline CDR1 is LNHDA and CDR2 SQIVND (reference sequence). The CDR3 covers 16 residues. CDR3 nucleotides: TGTGCCAGTAGTACCTTTGGAGGGCAGACGAACACTGAAGCTTTCTTT. This encodes CASSTFGGQTNTEAFF.

CDR3: CASRAFLKEQYF. DNA of the CDR3: TGTGCCAGCAGGGCTTTCCTGAAGGAGCAGTACTTC. The gene calls are TRBV6-5 and TRBJ2-7; no clear D. Germline-derived CDR1 and CDR2 are MNHEY and SVGAGI. The CDR3 runs 12 residues. The V gene lost 6 bases and the J gene lost 7 bases, with 13 bases spanning the gap.

This chain uses TRBV10-3 with TRBJ1-4; maybe TRBD1 (5 bases). CDR1 and CDR2 from the germline V gene are ENHRY and SYGVKD. Trimming cost V 7 bases and J 6 bases, with 18 bases left between them. The CDR3 length is 15 residues. CDR3 protein: CAITRDSADYEKLFF. CDR3 DNA sequence: TGTGCCATCACCAGGGACTCAGCGGATTATGAAAAACTGTTTTTT.

This clone was counted once. J is TRBJ1-5 and V is TRBV15; 7 nucleotides line up with TRBD1. The J segment lost 2 bases and the V segment lost 7 bases, leaving 8 bases of the junction unmatched. This CDR3 has 15 residues. Looked up from germline, CDR1 is LNHNV and CDR2 is YYDKDF (reference sequence). The CDR3 coding sequence is TGTGCCACCAATGAGGGGGCTTTTGGCAATCAGCCCCAGCATTTT. It encodes CATNEGAFGNQPQHF.

This chain uses TRBV20-1 with TRBJ1-2; D call uncertain. The CDR3 contains 11 residues. The V end was cut by 6 bases, the J end by 8 bases, with 13 bases between. Per the germline V gene, CDR1 is DFQATT and CDR2 is SNEGSKA (reference sequence). CDR3 amino acids: CSANDKRGYTF. CDR3 bases: TGCAGTGCCAACGACAAAAGAGGCTACACCTTC.

The V and J genes are TRBV5-1 and TRBJ2-1, with 8 bases matching TRBD1. V was pared by 4 bases and J by 6 bases, with 9 bases of the junction left unmatched. Germline CDR1 reads SGHRS; CDR2 reads YFSETQ. This CDR3 comprises 15 residues. Written as DNA, the CDR3 is TGCGCCAGCAGCACGGGGACAGGAATTTCCAATGAGCAGTTCTTC. This translates into CASSTGTGISNEQFF. The full variable domain, in which reference TRBV5-1 and TRBJ2-1 provide the parts outside the CDR3, is KAGVTQTPRYLIKTRGQQVTLSCSPISGHRSVSWYQQTPGQGLQFLFEYFSETQRNKGNFPGRFSGRQFSNSRSEMNVSTLELGDSALYLCASSTGTGISNEQFFGPGTRLTVL.

J is TRBJ2-7 and V is TRBV4-1; 9 bases line up with TRBD1. Germline CDR1 and CDR2: MGHRA and YSYEKL. This CDR3 is 14 amino acids long. J gave up 4 bases and V 5 bases, and 6 bases lay outside the gene matches. The chain's CDR3 is CASSRGQGSYEQYF. CDR3 sequence (DNA): TGCGCCAGCAGCAGGGGACAGGGATCTTACGAGCAGTACTTC.

This clone was seen a handful of times. The rearrangement uses TRBV19 and TRBJ2-6; D is ambiguous. V lost 5 bases, J lost 0 bases, and 11 bases lay in between. The CDR3 runs to 16 residues. CDR1 LNHDA and CDR2 SQIVND come from the germline V gene (reference sequence). The CDR3 reads CASSLYGVSGANVLTF. The CDR3 nucleotides are TGTGCCAGTAGTCTGTACGGAGTCTCTGGGGCCAACGTCCTGACTTTC. The full variable domain, completed using reference TRBV19 and TRBJ2-6, is DGGITQSPKYLFRKEGQNVTLSCEQNLNHDAMYWYRQDPGQGLRLIYYSQIVNDFQKGDIAEGYSVSREKKESFPLTVTSAQKNPTAFYLCASSLYGVSGANVLTFGAGSRLTVL.

This rearrangement joins TRBV27 to TRBJ1-6; no clear D gene. The CDR3 length is 16 residues. The V gene lost 4 bases and the J gene lost 6 bases, with 16 bases spanning the gap. Germline CDR1 and CDR2: MNHEY and SMNVEV (reference sequence). The CDR3 nucleotides read TGTGCCAGCAGTTCCGGGGAGGCAGGAACTAATTCACCCCTCCACTTT. Its translation: CASSSGEAGTNSPLHF.

The chain couples TRBV24-1 to TRBJ2-2, with unresolved D. The germline V gene has CDR1 KGHDR and CDR2 SFDVKD. This CDR3 spans 18 amino acids. V lost 0 bases and J lost 3, with 16 bases in between. In nucleotides, the CDR3 is TGTGCCACCAGTGATTTGCGGTTCGGGTCGGTAGACACCGGGGAGCTGTTTTTT. Its protein product is CATSDLRFGSVDTGELFF.

This clone has a single count. The chain carries TRBV27 and TRBJ2-1; D unresolved. CDR1 is MNHEY and CDR2 is SMNVEV in the germline V gene (reference sequence). V was clipped by 2 bases and J by 7 bases, with 12 bases between them. The CDR3 is 14 residues long. The CDR3 bases are TGTGCCAGCAGTTTAGCGGTTAATGGTAATGAGCAGTTCTTC. Translation gives CASSLAVNGNEQFF.

This chain joins TRBV14 and TRBJ2-5; D not resolved. The V and J ends lost 2 bases and 5 bases respectively, with 12 bases between them. CDR3 length: 14 amino acids. In germline, CDR1 is SGHDN, CDR2 FVKESK. The CDR3 region is CASSQTDFGETQYF. The CDR3 nucleotides read TGTGCCAGCAGCCAAACAGATTTTGGGGAGACCCAGTACTTC.

This clone has just one count. The V gene is TRBV19, the J gene TRBJ2-2; 15 bases agree with TRBD2. The CDR3 totals 18 residues. Germline assignment: CDR1 LNHDA and CDR2 SQIVND (reference sequence). After removal of 9 bases from V and 1 base from J, the junction contained 9 bases not matched to a gene. The CDR3 region has the DNA TGTGCCAGCCTCGGACTAGCGGGGGGGCTAAGGAACACCGGGGAGCTGTTTTTT. The encoded protein is CASLGLAGGLRNTGELFF.

V and J are TRBV6-1 and TRBJ2-1, with 9 positions matching TRBD2. The V gene end was trimmed by 2 bases and the J gene end by 8 bases; junction bases not matched to a gene: 13. There are 17 residues in the CDR3. Germline V CDR1 and CDR2: MNHNS, SASEGT. This CDR3 reads CASSEPDLAGRTHEQFF. In DNA form, the CDR3 reads TGTGCCAGCAGTGAACCGGACCTAGCGGGGCGGACCCATGAGCAGTTCTTC.

The CDR3 reads CASSFGQGRSGNTIYF. The CDR3 region has the DNA TGTGCCAGCAGCTTCGGACAGGGGCGCTCTGGAAACACCATATATTTT. The chain recombines TRBV7-2 with TRBJ1-3; 9 bases align to TRBD1. The CDR3 is 16 amino acids. V lost 3 bases to trimming and J lost 0 bases; unmatched junction nucleotides: 3. Per the germline V gene, CDR1 is SGHTA and CDR2 is FQGNSA.

V and J are TRBV5-1 and TRBJ2-3; TRBD2 agrees at 10 bases. The V gene end was trimmed by 0 bases and the J gene end by 6 bases; junction bases not matched to a gene: 4. The CDR3 sequence is 15 residues long. Germline CDR1 and CDR2: SGHRS and YFSETQ. The CDR3, as DNA: TGCGCCAGCAGCTTGGTCTTGGGACTAGCGGATACGCAGTATTTT. Protein: CASSLVLGLADTQYF.

A note on this clone: The same CDR3 arises from other DNA sequences in this sample as well. This chain uses TRBV20-1 with TRBJ2-5; 7 nucleotides match TRBD1. Germline V CDR1 and CDR2: DFQATT, SNEGSKA (reference sequence). V shed 3 bases and J 5 bases; nucleotides not matched to a gene: 0. This CDR3 is 11 amino acids long. Here the CDR3 DNA reads TGCAGTGCTAGGGACAGGGAGACCCAGTACTTC. Translated: CSARDRETQYF.